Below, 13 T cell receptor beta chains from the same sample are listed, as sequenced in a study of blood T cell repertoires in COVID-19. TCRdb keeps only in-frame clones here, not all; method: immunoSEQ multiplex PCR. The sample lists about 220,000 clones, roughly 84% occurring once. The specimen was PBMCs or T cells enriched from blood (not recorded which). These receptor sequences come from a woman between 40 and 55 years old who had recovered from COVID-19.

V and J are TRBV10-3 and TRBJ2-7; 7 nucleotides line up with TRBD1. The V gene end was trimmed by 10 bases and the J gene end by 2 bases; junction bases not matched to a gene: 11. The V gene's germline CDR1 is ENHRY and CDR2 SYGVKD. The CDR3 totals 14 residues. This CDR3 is CATTGADRPYEQYF. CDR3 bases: TGTGCCACCACTGGAGCGGACAGGCCCTACGAGCAGTACTTC.

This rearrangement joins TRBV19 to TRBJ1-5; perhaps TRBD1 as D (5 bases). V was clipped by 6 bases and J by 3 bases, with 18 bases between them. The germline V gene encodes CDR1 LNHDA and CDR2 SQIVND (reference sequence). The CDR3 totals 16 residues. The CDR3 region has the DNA TGTGCCAGTAGCCTCGTGCGGGGCATAGTCAATCAGCCCCAGCATTTT. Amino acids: CASSLVRGIVNQPQHF. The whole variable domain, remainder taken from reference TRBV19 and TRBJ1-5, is DGGITQSPKYLFRKEGQNVTLSCEQNLNHDAMYWYRQDPGQGLRLIYYSQIVNDFQKGDIAEGYSVSREKKESFPLTVTSAQKNPTAFYLCASSLVRGIVNQPQHFGDGTRLSIL.

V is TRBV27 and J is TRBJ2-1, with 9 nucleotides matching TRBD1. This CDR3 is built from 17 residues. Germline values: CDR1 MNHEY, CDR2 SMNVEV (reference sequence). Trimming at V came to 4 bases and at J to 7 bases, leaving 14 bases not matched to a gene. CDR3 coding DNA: TGTGCCAGCAGTTCACCCGGGACAGGGAGGAGTTCGAATGAGCAGTTCTTC. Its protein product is CASSSPGTGRSSNEQFF.

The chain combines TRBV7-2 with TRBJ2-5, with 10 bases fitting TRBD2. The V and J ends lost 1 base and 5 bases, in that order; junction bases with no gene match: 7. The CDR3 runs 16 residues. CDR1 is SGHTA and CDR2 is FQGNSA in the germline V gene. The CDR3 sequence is CASSLGIGTSEETQYF. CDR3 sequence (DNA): TGTGCCAGCAGCTTAGGGATCGGGACTAGCGAGGAGACCCAGTACTTC.

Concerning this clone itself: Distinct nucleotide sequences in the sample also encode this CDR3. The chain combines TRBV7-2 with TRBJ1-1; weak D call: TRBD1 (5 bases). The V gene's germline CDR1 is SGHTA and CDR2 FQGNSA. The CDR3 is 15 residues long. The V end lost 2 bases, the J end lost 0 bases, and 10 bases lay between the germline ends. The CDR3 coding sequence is TGTGCCAGCAGCTTACGGGGGAGTATGAACACTGAAGCTTTCTTT. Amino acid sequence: CASSLRGSMNTEAFF. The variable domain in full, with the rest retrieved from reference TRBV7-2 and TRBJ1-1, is GAGVSQSPSNKVTEKGKDVELRCDPISGHTALYWYRQSLGQGLEFLIYFQGNSAPDKSGLPSDRFSAERTGGSVSTLTIQRTQQEDSAVYLCASSLRGSMNTEAFFGQGTRLTVV.

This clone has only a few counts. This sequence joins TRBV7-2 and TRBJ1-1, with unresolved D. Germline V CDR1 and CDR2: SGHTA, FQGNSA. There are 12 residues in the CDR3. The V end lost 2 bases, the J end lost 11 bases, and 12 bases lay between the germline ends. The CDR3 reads CASSLNPTGAFF. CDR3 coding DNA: TGTGCCAGCAGCTTAAATCCAACCGGGGCTTTCTTT.

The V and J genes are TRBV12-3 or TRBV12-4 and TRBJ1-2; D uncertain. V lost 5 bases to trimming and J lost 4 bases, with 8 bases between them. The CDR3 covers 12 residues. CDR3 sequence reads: CASSARTYGYTF. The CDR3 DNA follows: TGTGCCAGCAGTGCGAGAACCTATGGCTACACCTTC.

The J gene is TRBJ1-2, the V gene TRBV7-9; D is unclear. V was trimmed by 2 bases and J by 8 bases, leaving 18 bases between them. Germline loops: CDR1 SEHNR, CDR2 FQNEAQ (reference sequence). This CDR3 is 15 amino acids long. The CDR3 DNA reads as TGTGCCAGCAGCTTATATGGGAGGGATCAGCGGGGCTACACCTTC. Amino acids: CASSLYGRDQRGYTF.

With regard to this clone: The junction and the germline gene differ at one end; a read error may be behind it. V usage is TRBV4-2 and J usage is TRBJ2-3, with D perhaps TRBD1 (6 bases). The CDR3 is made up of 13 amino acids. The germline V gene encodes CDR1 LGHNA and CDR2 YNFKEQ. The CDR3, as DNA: TGTGCCAGCAGCGCGGACAGATCAGAAACGCAGTATTTT. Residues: CASSADRSETQYF.

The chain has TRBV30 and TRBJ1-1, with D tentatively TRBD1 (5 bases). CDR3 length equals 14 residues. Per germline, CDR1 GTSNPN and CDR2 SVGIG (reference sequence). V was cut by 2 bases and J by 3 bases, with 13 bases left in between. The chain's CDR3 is CAWSRGRGYTEAFF. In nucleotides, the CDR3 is TGTGCCTGGAGTCGGGGACGGGGGTACACTGAAGCTTTCTTT.

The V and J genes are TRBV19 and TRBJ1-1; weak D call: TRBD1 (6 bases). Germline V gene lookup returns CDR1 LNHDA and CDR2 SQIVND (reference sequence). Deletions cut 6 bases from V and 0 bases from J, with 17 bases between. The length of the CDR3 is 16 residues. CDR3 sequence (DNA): TGTGCCAGTAGGAACACAGGGTCTACGATGAACACTGAAGCTTTCTTT. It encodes CASRNTGSTMNTEAFF. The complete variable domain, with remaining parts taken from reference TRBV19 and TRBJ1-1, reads DGGITQSPKYLFRKEGQNVTLSCEQNLNHDAMYWYRQDPGQGLRLIYYSQIVNDFQKGDIAEGYSVSREKKESFPLTVTSAQKNPTAFYLCASRNTGSTMNTEAFFGQGTRLTVV.

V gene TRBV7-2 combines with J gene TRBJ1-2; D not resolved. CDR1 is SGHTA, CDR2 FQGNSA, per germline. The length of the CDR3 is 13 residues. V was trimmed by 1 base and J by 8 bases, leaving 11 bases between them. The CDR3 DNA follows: TGTGCCAGCAGCTTAGACCTCCGGGAGGGCTACACCTTC. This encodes CASSLDLREGYTF.

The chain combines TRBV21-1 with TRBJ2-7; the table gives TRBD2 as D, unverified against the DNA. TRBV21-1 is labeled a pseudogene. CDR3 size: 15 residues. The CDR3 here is CASGGTSGREGGQYV. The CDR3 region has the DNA TGTGCCAGCGGGGGGACTAGCGGGAGAGAGGGGGGGCAGTACGTC.